Below are 8 T cell receptor beta chains sequenced from a single sample in a study of cytomegalovirus exposure and HLA in healthy donors. PCR amplification relied on 60 Vbeta primers (plus 13 Jbeta primers). The method was immunoSEQ multiplex PCR; TCRdb's version includes in-frame clones alone and lacks a portion of them. The sample records approximately 110,000 clones, 70% to 85% being singletons. Material: PBMCs. The source of these receptors is a human donor in good health.

This clone showed up just a few times. CDR3 region: CASRVAGTNTEAFF. In nucleotides, the CDR3 is TGTGCCAGCAGGGTGGCCGGGACTAACACTGAAGCTTTCTTT. The gene calls are TRBV7-9 and TRBJ1-1, with D possibly matching TRBD1 (5 bases). With 6 bases removed from V and 2 bases from J, the gap between germline ends came to 13 bases. The germline V gene has CDR1 SEHNR and CDR2 FQNEAQ (reference sequence). The CDR3 covers 14 residues.

This clone was seen a few times. The chain is built from TRBV5-4 and TRBJ2-5; TRBD2 aligns across 10 bases. The CDR3 is made up of 15 amino acids. CDR1 is SGHNT and CDR2 is YYREEE in the germline V gene (reference sequence). Trimming took 1 base from V and 5 from J; bases not matched to a gene: 5. CDR3 residues: CASSLLASGSETQYF. In DNA form, the CDR3 reads TGTGCCAGCAGCTTGCTGGCTAGCGGGAGTGAGACCCAGTACTTC.

This clone was recorded only once. This chain links TRBV4-1 with TRBJ1-5, with TRBD1 matching 7 bases. With V trimmed by 0 bases and J by 7 bases, 9 bases remained unmatched. Germline CDR1 is MGHRA and CDR2 is YSYEKL. The CDR3 has 16 residues. In nucleotides, the CDR3 is TGCGCCAGCAGCCAAGATCATTTCAGGGGGTTCCAGCCCCAGCATTTT. Protein sequence: CASSQDHFRGFQPQHF.

The chain is built from TRBV13 and TRBJ1-2, with 7 positions matching TRBD1. The germline V gene encodes CDR1 PRHDT and CDR2 FYEKMQ (reference sequence). V lost 4 bases and J lost 1; bases outside the gene matches: 9. There are 16 residues in the CDR3. In DNA form, the CDR3 reads TGTGCCAGCAGCTACCTGGGACAGATCGTTAACTATGGCTACACCTTC. It specifies CASSYLGQIVNYGYTF. The entire variable domain, with the rest obtained from reference TRBV13 and TRBJ1-2, is as follows: AAGVIQSPRHLIKEKRETATLKCYPIPRHDTVYWYQQGPGQDPQFLISFYEKMQSDKGSIPDRFSAQQFSDYHSELNMSSLELGDSALYFCASSYLGQIVNYGYTFGSGTRLTVV.

The chain combines TRBV13 with TRBJ2-7; possible D gene TRBD2, 5 bases. The CDR3 contains 13 residues. Between the trimmed V and J ends, which lost 6 bases and 2 bases, there was a span of 11 bases. Germline V lookup: CDR1 PRHDT, CDR2 FYEKMQ (reference sequence). The CDR3 sequence is CASRIGGTYEQYF. CDR3 DNA sequence: TGTGCCAGCAGAATCGGAGGAACCTACGAGCAGTACTTC.

Comments on this clone: An end of the junction differs from the germline gene, which may be a read error. V gene TRBV11-3 combines with J gene TRBJ2-7; 8 bases line up with TRBD2. The V gene's germline CDR1 is SGHNT and CDR2 YENEEA. This CDR3 has 11 amino acids. CDR3 amino acids: CASSPGLGAFF. In DNA form, the CDR3 reads TGTGCCAGCAGCCCGGGACTAGGAGCGTTCTTC.

The J gene is TRBJ2-4, the V gene TRBV6-6, with 9 bases identical to TRBD1. J gave up 8 bases and V 0 bases, and 5 bases lay outside the gene matches. CDR1 is MNHNY and CDR2 is SVGAGI in the germline V gene (reference sequence). The CDR3 covers 15 residues. The CDR3 spells CASSYSQGAGYIQYF. The CDR3 nucleotides are TGTGCCAGCAGTTACTCACAGGGGGCGGGATACATTCAGTACTTC.

This chain connects TRBV9 to TRBJ1-1; D is possibly TRBD1 (5 bases). With 4 bases removed from V and 0 bases from J, the gap between germline ends came to 7 bases. CDR3 size: 13 residues. Germline loops: CDR1 SGDLS, CDR2 YYNGEE. The CDR3 spells CASSSGVNTEAFF. Here the CDR3 DNA reads TGTGCCAGCAGCTCGGGGGTGAACACTGAAGCTTTCTTT.